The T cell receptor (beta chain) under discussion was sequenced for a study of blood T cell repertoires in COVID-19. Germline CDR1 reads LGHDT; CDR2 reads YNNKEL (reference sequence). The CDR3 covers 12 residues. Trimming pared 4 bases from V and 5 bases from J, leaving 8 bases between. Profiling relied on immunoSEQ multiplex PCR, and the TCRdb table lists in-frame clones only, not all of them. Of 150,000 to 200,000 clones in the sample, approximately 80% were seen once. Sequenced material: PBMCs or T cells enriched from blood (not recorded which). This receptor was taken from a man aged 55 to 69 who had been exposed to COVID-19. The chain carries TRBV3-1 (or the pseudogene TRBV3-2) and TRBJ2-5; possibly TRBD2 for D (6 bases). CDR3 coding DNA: TGTGCCAGCAGCCGCCTAGCGGAGACCCAGTACTTC. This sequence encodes CASSRLAETQYF.